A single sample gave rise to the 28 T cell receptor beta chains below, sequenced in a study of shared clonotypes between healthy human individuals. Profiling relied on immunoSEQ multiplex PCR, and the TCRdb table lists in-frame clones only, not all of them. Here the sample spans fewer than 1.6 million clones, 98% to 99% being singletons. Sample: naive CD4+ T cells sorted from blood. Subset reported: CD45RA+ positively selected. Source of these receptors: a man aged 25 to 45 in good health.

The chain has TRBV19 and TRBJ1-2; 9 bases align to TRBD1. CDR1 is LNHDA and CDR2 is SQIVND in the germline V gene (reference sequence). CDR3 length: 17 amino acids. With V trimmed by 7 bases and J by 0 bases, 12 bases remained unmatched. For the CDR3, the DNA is TGTGCCAGTACCCAATGGCCGGGACAGGGAACTAACTATGGCTACACCTTC. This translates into CASTQWPGQGTNYGYTF.

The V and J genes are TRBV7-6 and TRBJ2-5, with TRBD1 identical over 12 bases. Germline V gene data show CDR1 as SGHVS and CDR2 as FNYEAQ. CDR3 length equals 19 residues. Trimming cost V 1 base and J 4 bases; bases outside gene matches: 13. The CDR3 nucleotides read TGTGCCAGCAGCTTAGGGCTACGCCCCGGGACAGGGGGCCGAGAGACCCAGTACTTC. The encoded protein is CASSLGLRPGTGGRETQYF.

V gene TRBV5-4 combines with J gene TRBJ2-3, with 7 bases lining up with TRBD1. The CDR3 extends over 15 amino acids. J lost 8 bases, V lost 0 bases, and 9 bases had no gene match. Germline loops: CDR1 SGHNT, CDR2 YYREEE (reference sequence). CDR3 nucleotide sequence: TGTGCCAGCAGCTTGGCCGACAGGGTTGGTGGTACGCAGTATTTT. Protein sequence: CASSLADRVGGTQYF. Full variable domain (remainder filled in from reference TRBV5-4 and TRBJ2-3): ETGVTQSPTHLIKTRGQQVTLRCSSQSGHNTVSWYQQALGQGPQFIFQYYREEENGRGNFPPRFSGLQFPNYSSELNVNALELDDSALYLCASSLADRVGGTQYFGPGTRLTVL.

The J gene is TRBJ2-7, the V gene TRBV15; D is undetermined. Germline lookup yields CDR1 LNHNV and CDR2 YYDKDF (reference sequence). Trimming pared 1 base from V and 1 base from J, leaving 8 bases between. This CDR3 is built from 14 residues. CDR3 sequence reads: CATSRGAGSYEQYF. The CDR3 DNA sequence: TGTGCCACCAGCAGAGGTGCTGGGTCCTACGAGCAGTACTTC.

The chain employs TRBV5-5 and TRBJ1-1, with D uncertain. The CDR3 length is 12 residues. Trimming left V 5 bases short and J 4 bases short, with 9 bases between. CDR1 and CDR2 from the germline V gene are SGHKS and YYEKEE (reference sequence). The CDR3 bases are TGTGCCAGCAGTTTACCCCCCACTGAAGCTTTCTTT. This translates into CASSLPPTEAFF.

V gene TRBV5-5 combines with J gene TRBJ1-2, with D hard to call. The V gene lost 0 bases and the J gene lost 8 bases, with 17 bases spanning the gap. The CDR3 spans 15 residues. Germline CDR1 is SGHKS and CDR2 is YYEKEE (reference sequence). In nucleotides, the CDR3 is TGTGCCAGCAGCTTGGAAACCTTATTCTCGCAGGGCTACACCTTC. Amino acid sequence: CASSLETLFSQGYTF.

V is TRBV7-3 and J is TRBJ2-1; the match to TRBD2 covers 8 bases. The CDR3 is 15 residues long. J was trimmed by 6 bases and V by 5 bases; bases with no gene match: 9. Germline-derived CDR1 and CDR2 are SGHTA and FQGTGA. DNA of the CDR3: TGTGCCAGCAGCCCTCGGGCGGGAGGACGCAATGAGCAGTTCTTC. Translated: CASSPRAGGRNEQFF.

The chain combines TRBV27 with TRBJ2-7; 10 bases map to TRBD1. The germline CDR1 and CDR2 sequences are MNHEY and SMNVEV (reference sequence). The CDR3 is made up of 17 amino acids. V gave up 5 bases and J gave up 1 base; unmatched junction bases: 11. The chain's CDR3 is CASSPGTGQGVSYEQYF. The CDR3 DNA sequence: TGTGCCAGCAGTCCCGGAACTGGACAGGGGGTATCCTACGAGCAGTACTTC.

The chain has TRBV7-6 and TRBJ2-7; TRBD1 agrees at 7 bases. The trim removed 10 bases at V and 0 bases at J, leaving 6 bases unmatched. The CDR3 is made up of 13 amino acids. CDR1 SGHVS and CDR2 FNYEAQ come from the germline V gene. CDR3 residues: CAISTGSSYEQYF. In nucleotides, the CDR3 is TGTGCCATTTCGACAGGGAGCTCCTACGAGCAGTACTTC.

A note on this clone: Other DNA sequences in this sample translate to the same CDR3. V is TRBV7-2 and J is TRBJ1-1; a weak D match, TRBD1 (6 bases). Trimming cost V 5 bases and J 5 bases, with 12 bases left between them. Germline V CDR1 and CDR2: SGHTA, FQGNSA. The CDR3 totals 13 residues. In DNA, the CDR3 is TGTGCCAGCAGCCTATCGAGGGGGACTGAAGCTTTCTTT. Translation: CASSLSRGTEAFF.

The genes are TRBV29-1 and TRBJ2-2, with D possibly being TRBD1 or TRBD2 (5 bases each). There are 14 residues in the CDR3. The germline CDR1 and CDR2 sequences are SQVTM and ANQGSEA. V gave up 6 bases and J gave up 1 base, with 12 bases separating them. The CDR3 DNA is TGCAGCGTCGTCGGGGCAGTGAACACCGGGGAGCTGTTTTTT. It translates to CSVVGAVNTGELFF.

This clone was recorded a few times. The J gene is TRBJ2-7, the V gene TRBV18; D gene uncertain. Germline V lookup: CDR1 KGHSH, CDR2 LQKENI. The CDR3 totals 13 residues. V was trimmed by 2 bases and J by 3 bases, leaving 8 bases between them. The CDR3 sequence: CASSPGPDYEQYF. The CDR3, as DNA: TGTGCCAGCTCACCAGGGCCCGACTACGAGCAGTACTTC.

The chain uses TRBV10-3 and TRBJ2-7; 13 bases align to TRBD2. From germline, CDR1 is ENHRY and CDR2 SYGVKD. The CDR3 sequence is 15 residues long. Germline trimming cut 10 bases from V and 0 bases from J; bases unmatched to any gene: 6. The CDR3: CATGLAGALSYEQYF. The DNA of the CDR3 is TGTGCCACCGGACTAGCGGGAGCCCTCTCCTACGAGCAGTACTTC.

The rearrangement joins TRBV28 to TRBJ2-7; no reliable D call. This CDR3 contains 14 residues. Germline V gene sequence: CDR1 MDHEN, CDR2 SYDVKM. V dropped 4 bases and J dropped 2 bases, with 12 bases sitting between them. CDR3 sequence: CASSSRRPPYEQYF. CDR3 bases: TGTGCCAGCAGTTCAAGGCGACCCCCCTACGAGCAGTACTTC.

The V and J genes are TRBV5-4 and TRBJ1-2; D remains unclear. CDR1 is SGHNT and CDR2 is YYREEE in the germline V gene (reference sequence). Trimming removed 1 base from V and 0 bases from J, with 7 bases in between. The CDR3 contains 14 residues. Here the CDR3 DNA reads TGTGCCAGCAGCTTGACGCTGACTAACTATGGCTACACCTTC. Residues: CASSLTLTNYGYTF.

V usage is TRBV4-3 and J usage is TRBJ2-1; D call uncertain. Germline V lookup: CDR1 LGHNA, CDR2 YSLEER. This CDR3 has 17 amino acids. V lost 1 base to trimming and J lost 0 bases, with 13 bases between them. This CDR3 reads CASSQVGTASSYNEQFF. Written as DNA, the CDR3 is TGCGCCAGCAGCCAAGTAGGTACAGCGAGCTCCTACAATGAGCAGTTCTTC.

The DNA of the CDR3 is TGTGCCAGCAGCCCCTCGGGGAGAGGGGCCGAGCAGTACTTC. Translation: CASSPSGRGAEQYF. The rearrangement joins TRBV9 to TRBJ2-7; D possibly uses TRBD1 or TRBD2 (5 bases each). This CDR3 spans 14 amino acids. Germline CDR1 and CDR2: SGDLS and YYNGEE. Trimming stripped 4 bases from V and 6 bases from J, with 17 bases between.

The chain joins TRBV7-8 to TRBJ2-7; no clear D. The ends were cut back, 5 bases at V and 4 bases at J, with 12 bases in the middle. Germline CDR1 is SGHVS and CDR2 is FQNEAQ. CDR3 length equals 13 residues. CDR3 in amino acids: CASSPSVRYEQYF. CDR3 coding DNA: TGTGCCAGCAGCCCGTCGGTTCGATACGAGCAGTACTTC. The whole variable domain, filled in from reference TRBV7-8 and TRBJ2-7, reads GAGVSQSPRYKVAKRGQDVALRCDPISGHVSLFWYQQALGQGPEFLTYFQNEAQLDKSGLPSDRFFAERPEGSVSTLKIQRTQQEDSAVYLCASSPSVRYEQYFGPGTRLTVT.

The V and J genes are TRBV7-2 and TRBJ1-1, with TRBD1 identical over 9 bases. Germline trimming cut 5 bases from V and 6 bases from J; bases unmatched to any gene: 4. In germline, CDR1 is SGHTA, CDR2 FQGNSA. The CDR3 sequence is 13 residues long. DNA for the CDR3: TGTGCCAGCAGCCCAACAGGGGGCCCTGAAGCTTTCTTT. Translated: CASSPTGGPEAFF. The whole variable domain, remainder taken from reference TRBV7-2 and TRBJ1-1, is GAGVSQSPSNKVTEKGKDVELRCDPISGHTALYWYRQSLGQGLEFLIYFQGNSAPDKSGLPSDRFSAERTGGSVSTLTIQRTQQEDSAVYLCASSPTGGPEAFFGQGTRLTVV.

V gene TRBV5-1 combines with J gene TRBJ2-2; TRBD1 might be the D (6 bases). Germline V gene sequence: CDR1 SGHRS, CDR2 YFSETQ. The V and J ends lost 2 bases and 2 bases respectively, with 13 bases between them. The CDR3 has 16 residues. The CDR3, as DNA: TGCGCCAGCAGCTTTCCAGGGGCTGGTAACACCGGGGAGCTGTTTTTT. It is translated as CASSFPGAGNTGELFF.

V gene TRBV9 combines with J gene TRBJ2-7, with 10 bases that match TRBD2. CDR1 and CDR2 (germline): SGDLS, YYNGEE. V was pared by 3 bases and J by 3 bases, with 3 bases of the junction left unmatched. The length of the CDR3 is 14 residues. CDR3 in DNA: TGTGCCAGCAGCGGCGTAGCGGGAGGCTACGAGCAGTACTTC. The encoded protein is CASSGVAGGYEQYF.

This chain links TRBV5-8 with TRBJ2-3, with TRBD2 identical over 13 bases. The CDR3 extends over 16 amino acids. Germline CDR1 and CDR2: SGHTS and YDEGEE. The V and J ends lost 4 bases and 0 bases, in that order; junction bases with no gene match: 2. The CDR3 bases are TGTGCCAGCAGCCGGGGACTAGCGGGAAGCACAGATACGCAGTATTTT. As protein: CASSRGLAGSTDTQYF.

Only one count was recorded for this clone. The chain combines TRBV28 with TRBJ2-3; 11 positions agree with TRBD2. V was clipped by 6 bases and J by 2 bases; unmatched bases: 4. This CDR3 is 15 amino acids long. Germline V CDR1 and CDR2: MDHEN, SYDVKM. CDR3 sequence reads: CASSPLAGVTDTQYF. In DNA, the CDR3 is TGTGCCAGCAGCCCACTAGCGGGGGTCACAGATACGCAGTATTTT. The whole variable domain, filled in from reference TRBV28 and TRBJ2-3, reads DVKVTQSSRYLVKRTGEKVFLECVQDMDHENMFWYRQDPGLGLRLIYFSYDVKMKEKGDIPEGYSVSREKKERFSLILESASTNQTSMYLCASSPLAGVTDTQYFGPGTRLTVL.

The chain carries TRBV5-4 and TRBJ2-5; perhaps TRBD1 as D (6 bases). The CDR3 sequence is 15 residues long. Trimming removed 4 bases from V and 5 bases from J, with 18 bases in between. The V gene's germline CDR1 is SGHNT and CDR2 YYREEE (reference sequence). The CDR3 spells CASSGAGVPGETQYF. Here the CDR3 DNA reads TGTGCCAGCAGCGGGGCAGGGGTTCCAGGGGAGACCCAGTACTTC.

DNA for the CDR3: TGCAGTGCTATATATGAGGTGCAGTTCTTC. Protein sequence: CSAIYEVQFF. The V and J genes are TRBV20-1 and TRBJ2-1; no firm D call. The CDR3 extends over 10 amino acids. V was shortened by 4 bases and J by 12 bases, with 10 bases between the two germline ends. Germline V CDR1 and CDR2: DFQATT, SNEGSKA (reference sequence).

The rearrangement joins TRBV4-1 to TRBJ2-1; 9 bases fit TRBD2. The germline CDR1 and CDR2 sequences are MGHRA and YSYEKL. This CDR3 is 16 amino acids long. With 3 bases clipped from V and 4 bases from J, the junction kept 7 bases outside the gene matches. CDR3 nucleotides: TGCGCCAGCAGCCACCCCGGGACTAGCAAATACAATGAGCAGTTCTTC. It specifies CASSHPGTSKYNEQFF.

The CDR3 DNA reads TGTGCCAGCAGCTTCTTGGGACTAGCGGACATTTACAATGAGCAGTTCTTC. Its translation is CASSFLGLADIYNEQFF. The chain is built from TRBV7-8 and TRBJ2-1; TRBD2 aligns across 11 bases. The CDR3 spans 17 residues. CDR1 is SGHVS, CDR2 FQNEAQ, per germline. V was pared by 3 bases and J by 4 bases, with 8 bases of the junction left unmatched.

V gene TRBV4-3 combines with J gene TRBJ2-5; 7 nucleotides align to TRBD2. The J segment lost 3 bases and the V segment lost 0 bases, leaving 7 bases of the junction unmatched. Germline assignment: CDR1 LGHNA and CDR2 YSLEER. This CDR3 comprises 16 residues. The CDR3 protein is CASSQDGRGTEETQYF. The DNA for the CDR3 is TGCGCCAGCAGCCAAGACGGGCGGGGGACTGAAGAGACCCAGTACTTC.